Each of the 25 T cell receptor beta chains below was sequenced from the same sample in a study of OX40 agonist ivuxolimab in advanced cancers. Sequenced by immunoSEQ multiplex PCR; TCRdb stores in-frame clones only, minus some. Of about 54,000 clones in the sample, approximately 85% are singletons; the top ten hold around 1.3%. The sample was CD4+ or CD8+ T cells sorted from blood, taken in a trial of the OX40 agonist ivuxolimab. These receptors were taken from an adult with an advanced solid tumor such as melanoma, head and neck, liver or kidney cancer.

This chain links TRBV18 with TRBJ1-2; 9 nucleotides line up with TRBD1. Germline values: CDR1 KGHSH, CDR2 LQKENI. The CDR3 runs 17 residues. The V gene end was trimmed by 2 bases and the J gene end by 2 bases; junction bases not matched to a gene: 9. The CDR3 region has the DNA TGTGCCAGCTCACCATTCGCCGACGGACAGGGGAACTATGGCTACACCTTC. Amino acids: CASSPFADGQGNYGYTF.

V and J are TRBV28 and TRBJ2-7, with unresolved D. The CDR3 is 11 residues long. The V gene lost 2 bases and the J gene lost 4 bases, with 3 bases spanning the gap. Germline-derived CDR1 and CDR2 are MDHEN and SYDVKM. The CDR3, as DNA: TGTGCCAGCAGTTTAGAGTACGAGCAGTACTTC. Its translation: CASSLEYEQYF.

The genes are TRBV4-1 and TRBJ1-2, with D tentatively TRBD1 (5 bases). V lost 0 bases and J lost 9, with 11 bases in between. The CDR3 is made up of 13 amino acids. In germline, CDR1 is MGHRA, CDR2 YSYEKL. The CDR3 reads CASSQDQGARYTF. In DNA form, the CDR3 reads TGCGCCAGCAGCCAAGATCAGGGTGCCCGCTACACCTTC.

V gene TRBV6-5 combines with J gene TRBJ1-5; D possibly corresponds to TRBD1 (5 bases). The V and J ends lost 5 bases and 0 bases respectively, with 8 bases between them. Germline CDR1 is MNHEY and CDR2 is SVGAGI. The CDR3 covers 14 residues. DNA for the CDR3: TGTGCCAGCAGTGCGACAGATAGCAATCAGCCCCAGCATTTT. Its translation: CASSATDSNQPQHF.

The rearrangement uses TRBV5-1 and TRBJ1-1; D gene uncertain. The CDR3 extends over 14 amino acids. Trimming stripped 0 bases from V and 0 bases from J, with 6 bases between. The germline V gene encodes CDR1 SGHRS and CDR2 YFSETQ. CDR3 region: CASSLDIMNTEAFF. The CDR3 region has the DNA TGCGCCAGCAGCTTGGACATCATGAACACTGAAGCTTTCTTT.

The chain links TRBV5-6 to TRBJ1-4; TRBD1 is a possible D gene (5 bases). CDR1 is SGHDT and CDR2 is YYEEEE in the germline V gene. V was trimmed by 2 bases and J by 7 bases, leaving 12 bases between them. This CDR3 comprises 14 residues. The CDR3 DNA is TGTGCCAGCAGCTTTGGGGGGGACGGTGAAAAACTGTTTTTT. This sequence encodes CASSFGGDGEKLFF.

The chain links TRBV2 to TRBJ2-5, with 8 bases aligning to TRBD1. Trimming cost V 6 bases and J 4 bases; bases outside gene matches: 13. The germline V gene has CDR1 SNHLY and CDR2 FYNNEI. The CDR3 length is 16 residues. This chain's CDR3 is CASRAPWTGIGETQYF. The DNA for the CDR3 is TGTGCCAGCAGAGCGCCGTGGACAGGGATCGGAGAGACCCAGTACTTC.

The rearrangement uses TRBV11-2 and TRBJ2-1; D is possibly TRBD2 (6 bases). CDR1 is SGHAT, CDR2 FQNNGV, per germline. Trimming stripped 4 bases from V and 7 bases from J, with 17 bases between. This CDR3 spans 15 amino acids. The CDR3 spells CASSYEGLPENEQFF. In DNA, the CDR3 is TGTGCCAGCAGCTACGAGGGACTCCCTGAGAATGAGCAGTTCTTC.

With respect to this clone: Additional DNA sequences in this sample encode the identical CDR3. The chain is built from TRBV7-3 and TRBJ2-7; maybe TRBD1 (6 bases). The CDR3 loop spans 14 amino acids. Germline V gene lookup returns CDR1 SGHTA and CDR2 FQGTGA. V dropped 2 bases and J dropped 2 bases, with 10 bases sitting between them. CDR3 nucleotide sequence: TGTGCCAGCAGCTTAGGGGGACACCCCTACGAGCAGTACTTC. Protein sequence: CASSLGGHPYEQYF.

V is TRBV6-1 and J is TRBJ2-3; a possible D gene is TRBD2 (5 bases). Germline CDR1 is MNHNS and CDR2 is SASEGT. This CDR3 has 15 amino acids. V was cut by 7 bases and J by 0 bases, with 14 bases left in between. The CDR3 is CASTIQTTSTDTQYF. The CDR3 coding sequence is TGTGCCAGCACTATACAGACTACTAGCACAGATACGCAGTATTTT.

This clone was detected once. The chain links TRBV4-2 to TRBJ1-4; 11 bases line up with TRBD1. With V trimmed by 0 bases and J by 1 base, 4 bases remained unmatched. This CDR3 has 18 residues. Per the germline V gene, CDR1 is LGHNA and CDR2 is YNFKEQ. The DNA of the CDR3 is TGTGCCAGCAGCCAAGAGAGGACAGGGGGCTTAACTAATGAAAAACTGTTTTTT. Translation: CASSQERTGGLTNEKLFF.

This sequence joins TRBV19 and TRBJ2-1; possible D gene TRBD2, 5 bases. V shed 5 bases and J shed 4 bases, with 15 bases lying between them. Germline CDR1 is LNHDA and CDR2 is SQIVND (reference sequence). The CDR3 length is 15 residues. Here the CDR3 reads CASSGTQRGYNEQFF. The CDR3, as DNA: TGTGCCAGTAGTGGTACCCAGCGCGGGTACAATGAGCAGTTCTTC. The full variable domain, its missing parts supplied by reference TRBV19 and TRBJ2-1, is DGGITQSPKYLFRKEGQNVTLSCEQNLNHDAMYWYRQDPGQGLRLIYYSQIVNDFQKGDIAEGYSVSREKKESFPLTVTSAQKNPTAFYLCASSGTQRGYNEQFFGPGTRLTVL.

The rearrangement joins TRBV6-5 to TRBJ1-1; the D is unclear. Germline assignment: CDR1 MNHEY and CDR2 SVGAGI. V gave up 0 bases and J gave up 11 bases, with 7 bases separating them. This CDR3 has 11 residues. The CDR3, as DNA: TGTGCCAGCAGTTACTCCGGAAGCGCTTTCTTT. Translation gives CASSYSGSAFF.

The CDR3 region is CASSLGTYEQYF. Here the CDR3 DNA reads TGCGCCAGCAGCTTGGGTACCTACGAGCAGTACTTC. The chain couples TRBV5-1 to TRBJ2-7; D gene uncertain. V lost 0 bases to trimming and J lost 2 bases, with 3 bases between them. The CDR3 runs 12 residues. CDR1 is SGHRS, CDR2 YFSETQ, per germline.

The J gene is TRBJ2-5, the V gene TRBV6-6, with 9 nucleotides matching TRBD1. Germline CDR1 and CDR2: MNHNY and SVGAGI (reference sequence). With 2 bases clipped from V and 4 bases from J, the junction kept 5 bases outside the gene matches. The CDR3 length is 15 residues. The CDR3 region has the DNA TGTGCCAGCAGTTACGACAGGGGGGGTGGAGAGACCCAGTACTTC. Its protein product is CASSYDRGGGETQYF.

This clone occurred once. The chain uses TRBV20-1 and TRBJ2-7; D gene ambiguous. The CDR3 sequence is 10 residues long. Trimming shortened V by 6 bases and J by 4 bases, and 7 bases separated the two germline ends. CDR1 DFQATT and CDR2 SNEGSKA come from the germline V gene (reference sequence). For the CDR3, the DNA is TGCAGTGCCCTGGCGTACGAGCAGTACTTC. Protein sequence: CSALAYEQYF.

This rearrangement joins TRBV20-1 to TRBJ1-4, with no clear D. Germline values: CDR1 DFQATT, CDR2 SNEGSKA (reference sequence). Trimming removed 4 bases from V and 7 bases from J, with 4 bases in between. The CDR3 extends over 10 amino acids. The CDR3 sequence is CSAMSEKLFF. CDR3 coding DNA: TGCAGTGCTATGAGTGAAAAACTGTTTTTT.

V usage is TRBV28 and J usage is TRBJ1-1, with D tentatively TRBD1 (6 bases). CDR3 length: 14 residues. Trimming shortened V by 7 bases and J by 1 base, and 13 bases separated the two germline ends. The germline CDR1 and CDR2 sequences are MDHEN and SYDVKM. DNA for the CDR3: TGTGCCAGCACCCGGCCGACAGGGAACACTGAAGCTTTCTTT. Its protein product is CASTRPTGNTEAFF.

V gene TRBV5-6 combines with J gene TRBJ2-6, with D hard to call. There are 16 residues in the CDR3. CDR1 is SGHDT and CDR2 is YYEEEE in the germline V gene. V lost 4 bases to trimming and J lost 0 bases, with 11 bases between them. The CDR3 DNA sequence: TGTGCCAGCAGCATGAACAGCAACTCTGGGGCCAACGTCCTGACTTTC. It encodes CASSMNSNSGANVLTF.

The chain combines TRBV11-2 with TRBJ2-7, with 7 bases matching TRBD1. The CDR3 has 13 amino acids. Losses at the gene ends were 3 bases for V and 5 bases for J; bases not matched to a gene: 4. Germline V gene lookup returns CDR1 SGHAT and CDR2 FQNNGV. The CDR3, as DNA: TGTGCCAGCAGCTTTTCCACAGGGGACGAGCAGTACTTC. This sequence encodes CASSFSTGDEQYF.

The gene calls are TRBV11-2 and TRBJ2-3, with 9 bases fitting TRBD2. The CDR3 is made up of 15 amino acids. Germline values: CDR1 SGHAT, CDR2 FQNNGV. Germline trimming cut 5 bases from V and 3 bases from J; bases unmatched to any gene: 6. CDR3 DNA sequence: TGTGCCAGCAGCCCACGGGGACTAGCAACAGATACGCAGTATTTT. Its translation: CASSPRGLATDTQYF.

V is TRBV10-3 and J is TRBJ1-2; unclear D gene. The V end lost 6 bases, the J end lost 5 bases, and 4 bases lay between the germline ends. Germline loops: CDR1 ENHRY, CDR2 SYGVKD. This CDR3 spans 10 amino acids. This CDR3 is CAISDYGYTF. Written as DNA, the CDR3 is TGTGCCATCAGCGATTATGGCTACACCTTC.

The J gene is TRBJ2-6, the V gene TRBV21-1; no check of the table's D call, TRBD2, against the DNA was made. TRBV21-1 is a pseudogene locus. The CDR3 sequence is 19 residues long. In DNA form, the CDR3 reads TGTGCCAGCAGCAAAGGGGGGGAAGGCCCCCCCTCTGGGGCCAACGTCCTGACTTTC. As protein: CASSKGGEGPPSGANVLTF.

This chain joins TRBV10-2 and TRBJ2-7; TRBD1 matches at 10 bases. Germline V gives CDR1 WSHSY, CDR2 SAAADI. This CDR3 spans 14 amino acids. The V and J ends lost 6 bases and 5 bases, in that order; junction bases with no gene match: 7. The CDR3 DNA sequence: TGCGCCAGCAGGGACCGGGACAGGGGTCACGAGCAGTACTTC. It is translated as CASRDRDRGHEQYF.

V usage is TRBV27 and J usage is TRBJ2-7; 7 bases match TRBD1. CDR1 is MNHEY and CDR2 is SMNVEV in the germline V gene (reference sequence). This CDR3 is 17 amino acids long. J lost 0 bases, V lost 3 bases, and 11 bases had no gene match. CDR3 sequence reads: CASSFSPRQGISYEQYF. CDR3 nucleotide sequence: TGTGCCAGCAGTTTTTCGCCTCGACAGGGTATCTCCTACGAGCAGTACTTC.